This T cell receptor beta chain was recorded in a study of early T cells in non-severe SARS-CoV-2 infection. The germline V gene has CDR1 SGHAT and CDR2 FQNNGV. V was shortened by 1 base and J by 2 bases, with 15 bases between the two germline ends. The CDR3 totals 16 residues. MiXCR, applied by TCRdb to the 5' RACE reads, yields one record per CDR3 protein. Among tens of thousands of distinct CDR3 sequences listed, 4.5% to 5.5% were seen once. This clonotype is medium-sized (0.01 to 0.1%) in the sample. Material for sequencing was whole blood. The source of this sequence is an adult who was a healthcare worker with PCR-confirmed SARS-CoV-2 infection or an uninfected control (not recorded which). The chain employs TRBV11-2 and TRBJ2-7; tentatively, D is TRBD2 (6 bases). The DNA for the CDR3 is TGTGCCAGCAGCTTAGGGATTCCGGGAGACCCCTACGAGCAGTACTTC. Translating gives CASSLGIPGDPYEQYF.